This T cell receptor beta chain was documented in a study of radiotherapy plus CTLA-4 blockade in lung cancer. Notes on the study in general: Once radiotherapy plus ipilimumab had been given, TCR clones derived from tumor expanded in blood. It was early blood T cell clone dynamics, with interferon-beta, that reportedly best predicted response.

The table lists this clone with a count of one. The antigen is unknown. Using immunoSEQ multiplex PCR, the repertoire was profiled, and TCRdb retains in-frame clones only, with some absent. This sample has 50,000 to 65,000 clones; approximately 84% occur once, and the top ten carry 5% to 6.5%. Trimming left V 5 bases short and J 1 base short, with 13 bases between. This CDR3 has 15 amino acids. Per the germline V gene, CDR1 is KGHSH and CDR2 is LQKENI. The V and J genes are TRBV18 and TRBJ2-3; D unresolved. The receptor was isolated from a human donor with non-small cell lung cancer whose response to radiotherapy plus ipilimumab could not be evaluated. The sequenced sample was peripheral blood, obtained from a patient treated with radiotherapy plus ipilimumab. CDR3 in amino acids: CASSVVTRGTDTQYF. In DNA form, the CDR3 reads TGTGCCAGCTCAGTTGTTACCCGGGGCACAGATACGCAGTATTTT.